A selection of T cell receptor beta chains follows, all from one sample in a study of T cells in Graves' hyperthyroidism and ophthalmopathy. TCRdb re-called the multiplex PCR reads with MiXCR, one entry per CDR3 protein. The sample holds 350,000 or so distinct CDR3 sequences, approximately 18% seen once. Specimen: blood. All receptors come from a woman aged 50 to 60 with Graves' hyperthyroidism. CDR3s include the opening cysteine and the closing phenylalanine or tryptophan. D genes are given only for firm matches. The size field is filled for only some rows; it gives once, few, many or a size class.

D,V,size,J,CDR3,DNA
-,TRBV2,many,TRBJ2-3,CASRNQPGRPDTQYF,TGTGCCAGCAGGAACCAACCGGGACGACCAGATACGCAGTATTTT
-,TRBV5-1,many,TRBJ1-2,CASSLVGARDYGYTF,TGCGCCAGCAGCTTGGTGGGGGCGCGGGACTATGGCTACACCTTC
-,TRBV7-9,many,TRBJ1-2,CASSDGRAFYGYTF,TGTGCCAGCAGCGATGGACGGGCCTTCTATGGCTACACCTTC
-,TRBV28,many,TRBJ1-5,CASSLTANSNQPQHF,TGTGCCAGCAGCCTAACAGCTAATAGCAATCAGCCCCAGCATTTT
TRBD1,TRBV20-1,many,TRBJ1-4,CSAGGQSTNEKLFF,TGCAGTGCAGGGGGACAGTCAACTAATGAAAAACTGTTTTTT
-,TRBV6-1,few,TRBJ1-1,CASKPGGEGNSEAFF,TGTGCCAGCAAACCCGGAGGGGAGGGAAACTCTGAAGCTTTCTTT
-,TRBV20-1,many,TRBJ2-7,CSALYWDGHYEQYF,TGCAGTGCACTATATTGGGACGGTCATTACGAGCAGTACTTC
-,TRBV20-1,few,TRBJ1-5,CSARAGANQPQHF,TGCAGTGCTAGAGCCGGGGCCAATCAGCCCCAGCATTTT
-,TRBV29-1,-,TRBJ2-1,CSVEDPFPVPEQFF,TGCAGCGTTGAAGATCCCTTCCCGGTCCCCGAGCAGTTCTTC
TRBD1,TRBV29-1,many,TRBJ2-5,CSVARLSGTGGETQYF,TGCAGCGTCGCGCGCCTCTCCGGGACAGGGGGCGAGACCCAGTACTTC
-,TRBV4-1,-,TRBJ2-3,CASSPAVGGADTQYF,TGCGCCAGCAGTCCCGCGGTGGGGGGGGCCGATACGCAGTATTTT
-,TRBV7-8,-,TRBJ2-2,CASSLGVPANTGELFF,TGTGCCAGCAGCTTAGGAGTCCCCGCGAACACCGGGGAGCTGTTTTTT
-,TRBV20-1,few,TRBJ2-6,CSASPGAGANVLTF,TGCAGTGCTAGCCCAGGGGCTGGGGCCAACGTCCTGACTTTC
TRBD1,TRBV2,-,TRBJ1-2,CASSWDRGGPNYGYTF,TGTGCCAGCAGTTGGGACAGGGGCGGGCCTAACTATGGCTACACCTTC
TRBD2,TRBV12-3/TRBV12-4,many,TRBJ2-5,CASSFPQRGTLETQYF,TGTGCCAGCAGTTTTCCCCAGCGGGGTACTTTAGAGACCCAGTACTTC
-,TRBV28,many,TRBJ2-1,CASSFRGRFDEQFF,TGTGCCAGCAGTTTCAGGGGTAGGTTCGATGAGCAGTTCTTC
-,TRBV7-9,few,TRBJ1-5,CASSPGGFNQPQHF,TGTGCCAGCAGCCCGGGAGGGTTCAATCAGCCCCAGCATTTT
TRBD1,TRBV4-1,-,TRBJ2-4,CASSQEGWSGQGASGIQYF,TGCGCCAGCAGCCAAGAGGGTTGGTCGGGACAGGGGGCGAGTGGCATTCAGTACTTC
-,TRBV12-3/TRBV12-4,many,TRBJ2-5,CASSFGLDQETQYF,TGTGCCAGCAGTTTCGGTCTAGACCAAGAGACCCAGTACTTC
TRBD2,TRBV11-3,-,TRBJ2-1,CASSLGALGPHYRRGGSYNEQFF,TGTGCCAGCAGCTTAGGGGCTCTGGGTCCTCACTATAGGCGCGGGGGCTCCTACAATGAGCAGTTCTTC
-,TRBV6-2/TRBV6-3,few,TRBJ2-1,CASRLTPGGTGNEQFF,TGTGCCAGCCGCCTGACGCCCGGGGGCACGGGGAATGAGCAGTTCTTC
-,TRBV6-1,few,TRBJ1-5,CASSAHRDQPQHF,TGTGCCAGCAGTGCACACAGGGATCAGCCCCAGCATTTT
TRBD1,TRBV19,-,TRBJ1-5,CASSLLSTGNQPQHF,TGTGCCAGTAGTCTCTTATCGACAGGGAATCAGCCCCAGCATTTT
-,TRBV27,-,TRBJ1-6,CASRPGNSPLHF,TGTGCCAGCCGCCCCGGGAATTCACCCCTCCACTTT
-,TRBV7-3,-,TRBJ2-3,CASSRPPGDTQYF,TGTGCCAGCAGCCGCCCCCCCGGGGATACGCAGTATTTT
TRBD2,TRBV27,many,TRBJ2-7,CASIPRLERQREHSYEQYF,TGTGCCAGCATCCCCAGGTTGGAACGCCAGCGGGAGCACTCCTACGAGCAGTACTTC
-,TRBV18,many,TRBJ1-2,CASSPTGNWGYTF,TGTGCCAGCTCACCAACAGGGAATTGGGGCTACACCTTC
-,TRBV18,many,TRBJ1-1,CASSPEEGEAFF,TGTGCCAGCTCACCAGAAGAGGGTGAAGCTTTCTTT
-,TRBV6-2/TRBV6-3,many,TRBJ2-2,CASSYPGPWGELFF,TGTGCCAGCAGTTACCCGGGGCCCTGGGGGGAGCTGTTTTTT
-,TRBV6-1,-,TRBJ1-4,CATETGTLGYEKLFF,TGTGCCACGGAAACCGGGACACTTGGGTATGAAAAACTGTTTTTT
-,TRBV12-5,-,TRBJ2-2,CASGLPTNTGELFF,TGTGCTAGTGGTTTGCCAACGAACACCGGGGAGCTGTTTTTT
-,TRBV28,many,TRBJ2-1,CASSSGGGQGFNEQFF,TGTGCCAGCAGTTCTGGAGGGGGGCAGGGGTTCAATGAGCAGTTCTTC
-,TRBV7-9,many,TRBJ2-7,CASSPRGTEQYF,TGTGCCAGCAGCCCCCGAGGGACCGAGCAGTACTTC
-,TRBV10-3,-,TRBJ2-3,CAISGNGYTQYF,TGTGCCATCAGTGGGAATGGGTATACGCAGTATTTT
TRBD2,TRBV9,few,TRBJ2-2,CASSVASGGADPGELFF,TGTGCCAGCAGCGTAGCTAGCGGGGGGGCCGATCCCGGGGAGCTGTTTTTT
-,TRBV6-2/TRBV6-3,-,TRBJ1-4,CASSYLEGPTNEKLFF,TGTGCCAGCAGTTACCTCGAGGGCCCAACTAATGAAAAACTGTTTTTT
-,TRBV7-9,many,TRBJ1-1,CASSSPQHMNTEAFF,TGTGCCAGCAGCTCACCCCAGCACATGAACACTGAAGCTTTCTTT
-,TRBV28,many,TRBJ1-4,CASSLRVSEKLFF,TGTGCCAGCAGTTTGCGGGTCTCTGAAAAACTGTTTTTT
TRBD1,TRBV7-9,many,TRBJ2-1,CASSLEGLSETGIYNEQFF,TGTGCCAGCAGCTTAGAGGGGCTATCCGAGACAGGGATTTACAATGAGCAGTTCTTC
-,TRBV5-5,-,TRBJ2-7,CASRKNERSYEQYF,TGTGCCAGCAGGAAAAACGAGCGCTCCTACGAGCAGTACTTC
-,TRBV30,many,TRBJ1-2,CAWSLARDGGYGYTF,TGTGCCTGGAGCCTCGCCCGGGACGGTGGCTATGGCTACACCTTC
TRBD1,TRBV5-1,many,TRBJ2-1,CASSTGQGVNNEQFF,TGCGCCAGCAGCACGGGACAGGGAGTAAACAATGAGCAGTTCTTC
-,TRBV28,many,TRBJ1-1,CASSDHQGGGVAFF,TGTGCCAGCAGTGACCATCAGGGTGGCGGTGTCGCTTTCTTT
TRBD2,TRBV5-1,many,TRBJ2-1,CASSRSGHPEQFF,TGCGCCAGCAGCCGTAGCGGGCACCCTGAGCAGTTCTTC
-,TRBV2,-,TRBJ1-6,CASSEMGSNSPLHF,TGTGCCAGCAGTGAAATGGGGAGCAATTCACCCCTCCACTTT
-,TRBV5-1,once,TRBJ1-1,CASSLNTINTEAFF,TGCGCCAGCAGCTTGAACACTATAAACACTGAAGCTTTCTTT
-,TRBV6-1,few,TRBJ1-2,CASTNPGATLYGYTF,TGTGCCAGCACCAACCCAGGGGCCACTCTTTATGGCTACACCTTC
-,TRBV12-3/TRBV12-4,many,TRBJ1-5,CASSFGTLSQPQHF,TGTGCCAGCAGTTTCGGGACACTGAGTCAGCCCCAGCATTTT
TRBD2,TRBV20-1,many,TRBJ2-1,CSAPPGLADNEQFF,TGCAGTGCTCCCCCGGGACTAGCGGACAATGAGCAGTTCTTC
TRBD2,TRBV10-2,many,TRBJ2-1,CASSEGLAGDDNEQFF,TGCGCCAGCAGTGAAGGTCTAGCGGGAGACGACAATGAGCAGTTCTTC